One sample yielded the 17 T cell receptor beta chains listed below, sequenced in a study of shared clonotypes between healthy human individuals. The repertoire was sequenced with immunoSEQ multiplex PCR; TCRdb's copy has only in-frame clones and lacks some. The sample holds about 980,000 clones, about three quarters seen once. The sequencing input was memory CD4+ T cells sorted from blood. Stated subset: CD45RA-negative fraction. These receptors all come from a man between 18 and 35 years old in good health.

The chain recombines TRBV2 with TRBJ2-7; D call uncertain. The V gene lost 5 bases and the J gene lost 3 bases, with 8 bases spanning the gap. The germline gives CDR1 SNHLY, CDR2 FYNNEI. The CDR3 runs 12 residues. Here the CDR3 reads CASSTRRYEQYF. The CDR3 DNA follows: TGTGCCAGCAGTACCCGCCGCTACGAGCAGTACTTC.

In its sample, this clone was seen a few times. The rearrangement uses TRBV29-1 and TRBJ1-1, with 7 bases matching TRBD1. The CDR3 loop spans 15 amino acids. The germline CDR1 and CDR2 sequences are SQVTM and ANQGSEA. V lost 6 bases, J lost 2 bases, and 12 bases stayed unmatched. The CDR3 region has the DNA TGCAGCGTCCAGCAGCAGGGGGGAGCAAACACTGAAGCTTTCTTT. Translated: CSVQQQGGANTEAFF.

The V call is TRBV9, the J call TRBJ2-7; D not certain. The CDR3 extends over 18 amino acids. The germline V gene has CDR1 SGDLS and CDR2 YYNGEE. V lost 0 bases and J lost 4, with 23 bases in between. The CDR3 DNA follows: TGTGCCAGCAGCGTAGTCCACTGGCCGTGGTTGATGATATACGAGCAGTACTTC. Amino acid sequence: CASSVVHWPWLMIYEQYF.

This clone was seen more than once but under ten times. The V call is TRBV5-6, the J call TRBJ1-3; 8 bases fit TRBD1. This CDR3 comprises 14 residues. The V gene end was trimmed by 2 bases and the J gene end by 12 bases; junction bases not matched to a gene: 10. The germline CDR1 and CDR2 sequences are SGHDT and YYEEEE. The CDR3 DNA is TGTGCCAGCAGCTTAAGACAGGGGAAACCCAACATATATTTT. The encoded protein is CASSLRQGKPNIYF.

The rearrangement joins TRBV10-2 to TRBJ2-3; TRBD1 or TRBD2 may be the D gene (5 bases each). CDR1 is WSHSY, CDR2 SAAADI, per germline. Trimming stripped 6 bases from V and 0 bases from J, with 10 bases between. CDR3 length: 14 residues. DNA for the CDR3: TGCGCCAGCAGGTGGGGGAGAAGCACAGATACGCAGTATTTT. Translation gives CASRWGRSTDTQYF.

The chain carries TRBV6-5 and TRBJ1-4; D perhaps matches TRBD1 (5 bases). This CDR3 has 15 residues. V gave up 1 base and J gave up 3 bases, with 9 bases separating them. Germline V CDR1 and CDR2: MNHEY, SVGAGI. The DNA of the CDR3 is TGTGCCAGCAGTTACTTAGGAGGGGCTAATGAAAAACTGTTTTTT. Residues: CASSYLGGANEKLFF.

V gene TRBV6-1 combines with J gene TRBJ2-6; no reliable D call. The germline V and J ends were trimmed by 7 bases and 2 bases, with 6 bases remaining between them. Germline assignment: CDR1 MNHNS and CDR2 SASEGT. The CDR3 is 13 residues long. CDR3 in DNA: TGTGCCAGCAAACCCGCTGGGGCCAACGTCCTGACTTTC. Its protein product is CASKPAGANVLTF.

The chain employs TRBV4-1 and TRBJ2-7; 10 nucleotides line up with TRBD1. Trimming removed 4 bases from V and 0 bases from J; junction bases left unmatched: 3. The length of the CDR3 is 15 residues. The germline V gene encodes CDR1 MGHRA and CDR2 YSYEKL. CDR3 bases: TGCGCCAGCAGCCTAAGACAGGGGGCCTCCTACGAGCAGTACTTC. Translating gives CASSLRQGASYEQYF.

In this sample, this clone turned up a few times. This rearrangement joins TRBV7-2 to TRBJ1-5; unclear D gene. Germline CDR1 SGHTA, CDR2 FQGNSA. Trimming pared 8 bases from V and 3 bases from J, leaving 8 bases between. The CDR3 contains 12 residues. Here the CDR3 reads CASGPFNQPQHF. CDR3 DNA: TGTGCCAGCGGACCATTCAATCAGCCCCAGCATTTT. Based on the CDR3 plus reference TRBV7-2 and TRBJ1-5, the full variable domain is GAGVSQSPSNKVTEKGKDVELRCDPISGHTALYWYRQSLGQGLEFLIYFQGNSAPDKSGLPSDRFSAERTGGSVSTLTIQRTQQEDSAVYLCASGPFNQPQHFGDGTRLSIL.

In its sample, this clone was seen once. The chain carries TRBV5-4 and TRBJ2-7; 9 bases agree with TRBD1. Germline trimming cut 4 bases from V and 2 bases from J; bases unmatched to any gene: 4. The CDR3 contains 14 residues. Per the germline V gene, CDR1 is SGHNT and CDR2 is YYREEE (reference sequence). In nucleotides, the CDR3 is TGTGCCAGCAGCCAGGGACAGGGAACCTACGAGCAGTACTTC. Translated: CASSQGQGTYEQYF.

V gene TRBV6-5 combines with J gene TRBJ1-5; tentative D call: TRBD1 (6 bases). The CDR3 has 14 amino acids. Trimming left V 5 bases short and J 5 bases short, with 13 bases between. Germline values: CDR1 MNHEY, CDR2 SVGAGI. The CDR3 sequence: CASSINREDQPQHF. CDR3 bases: TGTGCCAGCAGTATCAACAGGGAGGATCAGCCCCAGCATTTT.

V and J are TRBV7-2 and TRBJ2-7; 7 nucleotides agree with TRBD2. J gave up 4 bases and V 1 base, and 4 bases lay outside the gene matches. The CDR3 spans 14 residues. The germline gives CDR1 SGHTA, CDR2 FQGNSA. This CDR3 reads CASSLVAGVYEQYF. The CDR3 bases are TGTGCCAGCAGCTTAGTTGCGGGAGTATACGAGCAGTACTTC.

The V and J genes are TRBV2 and TRBJ1-1, with D maybe TRBD1 (6 bases). Per germline, CDR1 SNHLY and CDR2 FYNNEI. V was trimmed by 6 bases and J by 6 bases, leaving 20 bases between them. This CDR3 is 15 amino acids long. CDR3 sequence: CASRASSGGAPEAFF. Written as DNA, the CDR3 is TGTGCCAGCAGGGCGAGTTCCGGGGGCGCCCCTGAAGCTTTCTTT.

J is TRBJ2-7 and V is TRBV6-1; TRBD1 agrees at 7 bases. Germline CDR1 reads MNHNS; CDR2 reads SASEGT. V was clipped by 6 bases and J by 3 bases; unmatched bases: 8. This CDR3 has 14 residues. The CDR3 DNA reads as TGTGCCAGCAGGAGAAGGACAGGCCACTACGAGCAGTACTTC. As protein: CASRRRTGHYEQYF.

The sample holds a few counts of this clone. The chain recombines TRBV4-1 with TRBJ2-7, with TRBD2 as a possible D gene (6 bases). This CDR3 has 15 residues. V was shortened by 1 base and J by 2 bases, with 12 bases between the two germline ends. Germline V lookup: CDR1 MGHRA, CDR2 YSYEKL. The CDR3 protein is CASSQGSGVTYEQYF. CDR3 in DNA: TGCGCCAGCAGCCAAGGGTCGGGGGTCACCTACGAGCAGTACTTC.

This clone is a singleton in its sample. CDR3 protein: CASSLGQGLRGNQPQHF. In DNA, the CDR3 is TGCGCCAGCAGCCTGGGACAGGGTTTGAGAGGAAATCAGCCCCAGCATTTT. J is TRBJ1-5 and V is TRBV4-1; 9 bases map to TRBD1. V lost 4 bases and J lost 4; bases outside the gene matches: 11. The CDR3 is 17 amino acids. Germline loops: CDR1 MGHRA, CDR2 YSYEKL.

This clone was seen a single time. The genes are TRBV5-6 and TRBJ2-5, with D perhaps matching TRBD1 or TRBD2 (5 bases each). Per germline, CDR1 SGHDT and CDR2 YYEEEE. This CDR3 has 15 residues. V shed 4 bases and J shed 7 bases, with 20 bases lying between them. The CDR3 loop reads CASSHSGPAHRTQYF. For the CDR3, the DNA is TGTGCCAGCAGCCATTCGGGACCCGCTCACCGGACCCAGTACTTC.